This is a list of T cell receptor beta chains from one sample in a study of T cells in Graves' hyperthyroidism and ophthalmopathy. Each CDR3 protein is one row after TCRdb ran MiXCR on the multiplex PCR reads. The data hold 500,000 to 800,000 distinct CDR3 sequences, with 13% to 15% observed a single time. The sample was blood. Receptors were obtained from a woman aged 45-65 years with Graves' ophthalmopathy. Each CDR3 is given with its conserved first and last residue. A D gene is named only where the DNA matches it firmly. The size field is filled for only some rows; it gives once, few, many or a size class.

j_call d_call v_call clone_size cdr3_aa cdr3_nt
TRBJ2-3 TRBD2 TRBV7-8 many CASTKTSVSDTQYF TGTGCCAGCACTAAGACTAGCGTCTCAGATACGCAGTATTTT
TRBJ1-6 NA TRBV9 few CASSATKGGGHNSPLHF TGTGCCAGCAGCGCCACGAAGGGGGGGGGCCACAATTCACCCCTCCACTTT
TRBJ2-5 TRBD2 TRBV18 many CASSTQGIKAGGPQETQYF TGTGCCAGCTCAACGCAGGGCATTAAAGCGGGAGGACCACAAGAGACCCAGTACTTC
TRBJ2-2 TRBD2 TRBV4-1 few CASSQYPGRGTSGRGTGELFF TGCGCCAGCAGCCAATATCCGGGCAGGGGGACTAGCGGGAGAGGTACCGGGGAGCTGTTTTTT
TRBJ1-1 NA TRBV2 many CASSWGPAMAFF TGTGCCAGCAGTTGGGGTCCCGCGATGGCTTTCTTT
TRBJ2-1 NA TRBV28 many CASSPPLREQFF TGTGCCAGCAGTCCTCCATTGCGGGAGCAGTTCTTC
TRBJ2-7 TRBD2 TRBV6-5 NA CASSYSGLAGYEQYF TGTGCCAGCAGTTACTCCGGCCTAGCGGGCTACGAGCAGTACTTC
TRBJ2-1 TRBD2 TRBV6-1 many CASSEVGGYNEQFF TGTGCCAGCAGTGAAGTGGGAGGGTACAATGAGCAGTTCTTC
TRBJ1-2 NA TRBV27 many CASSPYSADYGYTF TGTGCCAGCAGTCCGTATTCCGCGGACTATGGCTACACCTTC
TRBJ1-2 NA TRBV5-1 many CASSLQGLPPDGYTF TGCGCCAGCAGCTTGCAGGGACTGCCCCCAGACGGCTACACCTTC
TRBJ1-1 NA TRBV6-5 few CASSYSQINTEAFF TGTGCCAGCAGTTACTCGCAGATTAACACTGAAGCTTTCTTT
TRBJ1-1 NA TRBV7-2 many CASSLEDQSEAFF TGTGCCAGCAGCTTAGAAGATCAAAGTGAAGCTTTCTTT
TRBJ1-5 NA TRBV7-2 NA CASRTGFNQPQHF TGTGCCAGCAGAACAGGGTTCAATCAGCCCCAGCATTTT
TRBJ2-1 TRBD2 TRBV20-1 many CSAAKPTSAAAYNEQFF TGCAGTGCTGCAAAACCTACTAGCGCCGCCGCATACAATGAGCAGTTCTTC
TRBJ2-1 NA TRBV12-3/TRBV12-4 many CASSLILGEQFF TGTGCCAGCAGTTTAATTCTTGGGGAGCAGTTCTTC
TRBJ2-7 NA TRBV7-3 many CASSFLGGYEQYF TGTGCCAGCAGCTTTTTGGGTGGCTACGAGCAGTACTTC
TRBJ2-1 TRBD2 TRBV20-1 few CSARNSRPSGELGNEQFF TGCAGTGCTAGAAACTCTCGGCCTAGCGGGGAGTTAGGCAATGAGCAGTTCTTC
TRBJ1-2 NA TRBV7-2 once CASSLGLRMQGHTF TGTGCCAGCAGCCTAGGGTTGAGGATGCAGGGCCACACCTTC
TRBJ2-7 NA TRBV28 NA CASSAGDSYEQYF TGTGCCAGCAGTGCCGGAGACTCCTACGAGCAGTACTTC
TRBJ2-7 NA TRBV19 NA CASSWGVNYEQYF TGTGCCAGCAGCTGGGGGGTTAACTACGAGCAGTACTTC
TRBJ2-6 NA TRBV5-1 many CASDSMGSGANVLTF TGCGCCAGCGATTCCATGGGCTCTGGGGCCAACGTCCTGACTTTC
TRBJ1-5 NA TRBV6-1 few CATGMAQNQPQHF TGTGCCACCGGGATGGCCCAAAATCAGCCCCAGCATTTT
TRBJ1-1 NA TRBV27 many CASSAPGRQAFF TGTGCCAGCAGTGCTCCGGGACGCCAAGCTTTCTTT
TRBJ1-2 NA TRBV18 few CASSPNSQGFGGYTF TGTGCCAGCTCACCCAATTCCCAGGGCTTTGGTGGCTACACCTTC
TRBJ2-7 TRBD2 TRBV7-2 many CASSFLGGGYEQYF TGTGCCAGCAGCTTTCTAGGCGGGGGATACGAGCAGTACTTC
TRBJ1-1 NA TRBV9 many CASSVSLNTEAFF TGTGCCAGCAGCGTATCGTTGAACACTGAAGCTTTCTTT
TRBJ2-2 TRBD2 TRBV3-1 NA CASSQLPAGLRELFF TGTGCCAGCAGCCAGCTCCCAGCGGGGCTTCGGGAGCTGTTTTTT
TRBJ1-5 NA TRBV7-2 many CASSSESGNQPQHF TGTGCCAGCAGTTCGGAGTCGGGCAATCAGCCCCAGCATTTT
TRBJ2-1 TRBD2 TRBV30 many CAWSGAGVSYNEQFF TGTGCCTGGAGTGGAGCGGGAGTGTCCTACAATGAGCAGTTCTTC
TRBJ1-4 NA TRBV28 many CASSLWEGNEKLFF TGTGCCAGCAGTTTATGGGAGGGGAATGAAAAACTGTTTTTT
TRBJ2-3 TRBD1 TRBV5-5 NA CASSGTGGAIYTQYF TGTGCCAGCAGCGGAACAGGGGGCGCGATCTATACGCAGTATTTT
TRBJ1-1 NA TRBV12-3/TRBV12-4 many CASSLPEAFRTEAFF TGTGCCAGCAGTTTACCGGAGGCCTTTAGGACTGAAGCTTTCTTT
TRBJ2-7 NA TRBV28 many CAIAGIVASSYEQYF TGTGCCATCGCGGGGATCGTAGCGAGCTCCTACGAGCAGTACTTC
TRBJ1-5 NA TRBV28 many CASSLRHQPQHF TGTGCCAGCAGTTTAAGGCATCAGCCCCAGCATTTT
TRBJ2-1 TRBD1 TRBV6-2/TRBV6-3 many CASSPRQGYYNEQFF TGTGCCAGCAGCCCCCGACAGGGGTATTACAATGAGCAGTTCTTC
TRBJ2-2 TRBD1 TRBV12-3/TRBV12-4 few CASSPGQTTGELFF TGTGCCAGCAGCCCGGGACAGACCACCGGGGAGCTGTTTTTT
TRBJ2-2 NA TRBV7-9 few CASSTFSGNTGELFF TGTGCCAGCAGCACATTTAGCGGGAACACCGGGGAGCTGTTTTTT
TRBJ2-7 NA TRBV11-2 many CASSFGDGAYEQYF TGTGCCAGCAGCTTCGGAGACGGTGCCTACGAGCAGTACTTC
TRBJ2-5 NA TRBV7-9 many CASSSFRGQTNQETQYF TGTGCCAGCAGCTCCTTCCGTGGGCAGACGAATCAAGAGACCCAGTACTTC
TRBJ2-2 NA TRBV27 NA CASSSYRAANTGELFF TGTGCCAGCAGTTCCTACAGGGCTGCTAACACCGGGGAGCTGTTTTTT
TRBJ2-1 TRBD1 TRBV19 few CASSSGHGTGYNEQFF TGTGCCAGTAGTTCGGGGCACGGGACAGGATACAATGAGCAGTTCTTC
TRBJ2-2 TRBD1 TRBV6-1 few CASRGQGDGELFF TGTGCCAGCAGAGGACAGGGTGACGGGGAGCTGTTTTTT
TRBJ1-1 TRBD1 TRBV7-2 many CASSPGGTENTEAFF TGTGCCAGCAGCCCCGGTGGGACAGAGAACACTGAAGCTTTCTTT
TRBJ1-2 NA TRBV28 NA CASSFFPQPGGYTF TGTGCCAGCAGTTTCTTTCCCCAGCCAGGTGGCTACACCTTC
TRBJ2-2 NA TRBV6-2/TRBV6-3 NA CASSYAVVGTGELFF TGTGCCAGCAGTTACGCTGTCGTCGGCACCGGGGAGCTGTTTTTT
TRBJ2-1 NA TRBV4-3 NA CASSQDMANYNEQFF TGCGCCAGCAGCCAAGATATGGCGAACTACAATGAGCAGTTCTTC
TRBJ1-2 NA TRBV20-1 many CSAREQLQDGGYTF TGCAGTGCTAGAGAACAGCTACAGGACGGTGGCTACACCTTC
TRBJ1-1 NA TRBV7-8 many CASSLVSMLNTEAFF TGTGCCAGCAGCTTAGTCTCGATGCTGAACACTGAAGCTTTCTTT
TRBJ2-7 TRBD1 TRBV11-2 NA CASSPGPGGQGEQYF TGTGCCAGCAGCCCGGGCCCAGGGGGCCAAGGCGAGCAGTACTTC
TRBJ2-3 NA TRBV2 NA CASTRLAGPPNTDTQYF TGTGCCAGCACTAGGCTGGCGGGACCCCCGAACACAGATACGCAGTATTTT
TRBJ2-3 TRBD2 TRBV11-2 NA CASSLEPAGASSTDTQYF TGTGCCAGCAGCTTAGAACCAGCGGGAGCCTCAAGCACAGATACGCAGTATTTT
TRBJ2-1 NA TRBV9 NA CASSVGEGYNEQFF TGTGCCAGCAGCGTAGGTGAAGGGTACAATGAGCAGTTCTTC
TRBJ2-1 TRBD1 TRBV28 NA CASSFGTGAYNEQFF TGTGCCAGCAGCTTCGGGACAGGGGCCTACAATGAGCAGTTCTTC
TRBJ1-2 TRBD1 TRBV6-5 many CASSYSGWRTGAPNYGYTF TGTGCCAGCAGTTACTCGGGGTGGCGGACAGGGGCCCCCAACTATGGCTACACCTTC
TRBJ2-1 NA TRBV7-9 many CASSTSRAVYNEQFF TGTGCCAGCAGCACCTCTCGGGCAGTATACAATGAGCAGTTCTTC
TRBJ2-1 TRBD2 TRBV5-6 few CASSPGLAGGTYNEQFF TGTGCCAGCAGCCCGGGACTAGCGGGAGGGACCTACAATGAGCAGTTCTTC
TRBJ2-2 NA TRBV7-3 many CASSLQEVGNTGELFF TGTGCCAGCAGCTTACAGGAGGTGGGAAACACCGGGGAGCTGTTTTTT
TRBJ2-1 NA TRBV20-1 many CSARGLLGYNEQFF TGCAGTGCTAGGGGGCTTCTCGGCTACAATGAGCAGTTCTTC
TRBJ2-5 NA TRBV5-5 many CASSTEQGSETQYF TGTGCCAGCAGCACCGAACAGGGTTCGGAGACCCAGTACTTC